The sequence of this T cell receptor beta chain was determined in a study of T cell repertoires in cytomegalovirus infection. Study background: Use of recently identified HLA-C-restricted and well-studied HLA-B-restricted CMV epitopes was part of the study. Evidence of both CMV infection and a matching HLA type came from public TCR beta signatures.

A note on this clonotype: The antigen remains undetermined.

Study-wide findings and caveats: Dominant in the ex vivo response were TCR beta clonotypes restricted by HLA-C and specific for CMV.

MiXCR, applied by TCRdb to the reads, yields one record per CDR3 protein. The sample lists some 590,000 distinct CDR3 sequences; approximately 40% were seen once. Between the trimmed V and J ends, which lost 2 bases and 6 bases, there was a span of 8 bases. The CDR3 is 12 amino acids. Germline V gene lookup returns CDR1 WNHNN and CDR2 SYGVQD (reference sequence). This chain links TRBV10-1 with TRBJ2-7; D gene ambiguous. Specimen: cultured PBMCs, collected from culture after CMV antigen stimulation. The source is a human donor in good health (CMV status not recorded). Some clones in this sample may be carry-over from other donors' samples. The CDR3 is CASSELESEQYF. CDR3 in DNA: TGCGCCAGCAGTGAGCTTGAGTCCGAGCAGTACTTC.